This paragraph covers one TCR beta chain sequence. No antigen is known for it. These data belong to a study of CD8 T cell repertoires and HIV-1 epitope variants. Study-level information: Twenty-five autologous and known Gag and Nef epitope variant peptides each stimulated T cells separately.

The J segment lost 1 base and the V segment lost 6 bases, leaving 3 bases of the junction unmatched. Germline V gene data show CDR1 as MNHEY and CDR2 as SVGAGI. CDR3 size: 14 residues. Points from the study as a whole: The TAALDMSHF plasma variant had no responses, unlike KF9 (about 5 clonotypes) and HW9 (one).

The repertoire was sequenced with immunoSEQ multiplex PCR; TCRdb's copy has only in-frame clones and lacks some. The sample consists of around 3,300 clones, approximately 71% of them appearing once. The sample comprised cultured CD8+ T cells derived from PBMCs. The chain recombines TRBV6-5 with TRBJ1-5; TRBD1 aligns across 7 bases. This clonotype originated in a male donor with HIV. CDR3 nucleotides: TGTGCCAGCAGACAACAGGGGAGCAATCAGCCCCAGCATTTT. Amino acid sequence: CASRQQGSNQPQHF.